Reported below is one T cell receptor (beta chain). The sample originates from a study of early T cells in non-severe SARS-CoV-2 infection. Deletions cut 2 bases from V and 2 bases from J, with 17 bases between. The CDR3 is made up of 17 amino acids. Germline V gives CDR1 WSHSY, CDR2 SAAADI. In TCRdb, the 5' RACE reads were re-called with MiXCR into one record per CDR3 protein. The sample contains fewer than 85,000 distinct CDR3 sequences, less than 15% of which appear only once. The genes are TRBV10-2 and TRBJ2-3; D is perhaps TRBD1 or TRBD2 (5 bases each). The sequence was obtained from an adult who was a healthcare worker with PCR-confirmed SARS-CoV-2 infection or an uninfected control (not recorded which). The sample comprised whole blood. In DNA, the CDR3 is TGCGCCAGCAGTGAGCCCAGGGAGTTCGACCTCACAGATACGCAGTATTTT. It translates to CASSEPREFDLTDTQYF.